What follows describes a single T cell receptor beta chain. What it recognizes is unknown. One end of the junction is discordant with germline, which a read error may explain. What was sequenced were expressed TCRB transcripts, since all of the isolated RNA had been reverse transcribed. Sequencing used immunoSEQ multiplex PCR; TCRdb keeps in-frame clones, though not all of them. The sample lists nearly 700,000 clones; roughly 12% were seen once. The V gene's germline CDR1 is MRHNA and CDR2 SNTAGT. CDR3 length equals 14 residues. The sample is drawn from a study of beta chain features in type 1 diabetes. Study-level points and caveats: Insertion counts at VDJ junctions were lower in type 1 diabetes patients, who also showed more deletions there. For Type 1 diabetes patients, all four CD4+ subsets carried TCRB CDR3s that were moderately but significantly shorter.

The J gene is TRBJ1-1, the V gene TRBV6-4; maybe TRBD1 (5 bases). Material: naive CD4+ T cells from blood. The TCR originated in a man aged 18 to 30 with type 1 diabetes. The CDR3 DNA follows: TGTGCCATCAGTGAGCAGGGATTGAACACTGAAGCTTTCTTT. This encodes CAISEQGLNTEAFF.